These 3 T cell receptor beta chains were sequenced from one sample in a study of OX40 agonist ivuxolimab in advanced cancers. Here immunoSEQ multiplex PCR was the method, and the copy in TCRdb shows in-frame clones only, minus some. Of about 67,000 clones in the sample, about 90% are singletons; the top ten hold around 0.33%. The sequences come from CD4+ or CD8+ T cells sorted from blood, collected in a trial of the OX40 agonist ivuxolimab. The receptors come from an adult with an advanced solid tumor such as melanoma, head and neck, liver or kidney cancer.

The chain employs TRBV5-1 and TRBJ2-1; 8 bases align to TRBD2. The germline V gene encodes CDR1 SGHRS and CDR2 YFSETQ. J lost 4 bases, V lost 7 bases, and 7 bases had no gene match. The CDR3 is 14 residues long. This CDR3 is CASSSASGYNEQFF. The CDR3 region has the DNA TGCGCCAGCTCCTCCGCTAGCGGGTACAATGAGCAGTTCTTC.

CDR3 nucleotide sequence: TGCGCCAGCAGCTTGGGGTTCCGGGAGGTCCCCCACGAGCAGTACTTC. It yields the protein CASSLGFREVPHEQYF. The chain is built from TRBV5-1 and TRBJ2-7; 7 nucleotides line up with TRBD2. Germline trimming cut 0 bases from V and 5 bases from J; bases unmatched to any gene: 11. CDR3 length equals 16 residues. Germline lookup yields CDR1 SGHRS and CDR2 YFSETQ.

The chain links TRBV11-2 to TRBJ2-3, with a possible D match to TRBD2 (6 bases). This CDR3 has 15 residues. Germline V gene data show CDR1 as SGHAT and CDR2 as FQNNGV. The V and J ends lost 2 bases and 9 bases respectively, with 18 bases between them. CDR3 coding DNA: TGTGCCAGCAGCTTACTAGCGTCCCCGTCTGGGACGCAGTATTTT. Its translation is CASSLLASPSGTQYF. Using reference TRBV11-2 and TRBJ2-3 for the parts outside the CDR3, the full variable domain is EAGVAQSPRYKIIEKRQSVAFWCNPISGHATLYWYQQILGQGPKLLIQFQNNGVVDDSQLPKDRFSAERLKGVDSTLKIQPAKLEDSAVYLCASSLLASPSGTQYFGPGTRLTVL.